Given below is one T cell receptor beta chain in context. Its antigen remains unidentified. From germline, CDR1 is LNHDA and CDR2 SQIVND (reference sequence). There are 16 residues in the CDR3. V was pared by 4 bases and J by 0 bases, with 12 bases between. This sample was taken from a study of T cells in Graves' hyperthyroidism and ophthalmopathy. Broader study findings: Stable hyperthyroidism was told apart from ophthalmopathy by a model built on 13 V-J features. Blood samples included most of the expanded thyroid clonotypes exceeding 0.001.

Newly diagnosed hyperthyroidism patients aged 18 to 65 years had disease lasting under 2 months. Diagnosis relied on clinical symptoms, serum thyroxine and TRAb, thyroid ultrasound and orbital computed tomography. Researchers amplified the TCR beta CDR3 regions from RNA transcripts. The study used the HTBI primer set for a first-round RT-PCR of the TCR CDR3. TCRdb re-called the multiplex PCR reads with MiXCR, one entry per CDR3 protein. The data hold more than 500,000 distinct CDR3 sequences, with 11% to 15% observed a single time. The chain joins TRBV19 to TRBJ2-2, with D possibly being TRBD1 (6 bases). The source of this sequence is a woman aged 40 to 55 with Graves' hyperthyroidism. The specimen was blood. The CDR3: CASSTRQATNTGELFF. The CDR3 DNA reads as TGTGCCAGTAGTACCCGACAGGCCACGAACACCGGGGAGCTGTTTTTT.